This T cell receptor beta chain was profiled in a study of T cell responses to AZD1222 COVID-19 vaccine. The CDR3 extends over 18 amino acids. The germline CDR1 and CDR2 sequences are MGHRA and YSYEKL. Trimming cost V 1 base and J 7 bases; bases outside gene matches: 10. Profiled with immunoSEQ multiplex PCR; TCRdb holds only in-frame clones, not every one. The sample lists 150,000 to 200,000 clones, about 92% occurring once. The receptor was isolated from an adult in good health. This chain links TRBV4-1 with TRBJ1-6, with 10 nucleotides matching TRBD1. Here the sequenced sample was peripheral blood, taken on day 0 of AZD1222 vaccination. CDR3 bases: TGCGCCAGCAGCCAAGGGGTGGTGGGGACAGGGGTAAATTCACCCCTCCACTTT. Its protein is CASSQGVVGTGVNSPLHF.